Listed below are T cell receptor beta chains from one sample, sequenced in a study of blood T cell repertoires in COVID-19. Generated by immunoSEQ multiplex PCR, the TCRdb table keeps only in-frame clones and is missing some. There are 75,000 to 100,000 clones in the sample; approximately 87% occur only once, and over 10% lies in the top ten. Sequencing input: peripheral blood. The receptors were sampled from a human donor in a cohort sampled during active COVID-19. Both conserved end residues are part of each CDR3. The D gene is left open where the match is weak. Where a row states a size, it is once, few, many or the class of an expanded clone; other rows omit it.

V: TRBV15
D: .
J: TRBJ1-2
size: .
CDR3: CATSRDRAKGIVYGYTF
DNA: TGTGCCACCAGCAGAGACAGGGCGAAAGGCATAGTGTATGGCTACACCTTC

V: TRBV5-8
D: .
J: TRBJ1-5
size: .
CDR3: CASSLGHQDSNQPQHF
DNA: TGTGCCAGCAGCCTCGGACACCAAGATAGCAATCAGCCCCAGCATTTT

V: TRBV4-3
D: .
J: TRBJ1-6
size: .
CDR3: CASSQDSSGNSPLHF
DNA: TGCGCCAGCAGCCAAGATTCTAGCGGGAATTCACCCCTCCACTTT

V: TRBV4-3
D: .
J: TRBJ2-6
size: .
CDR3: CASSQASSGANVLTF
DNA: TGCGCCAGCAGCCAAGCGAGCTCTGGGGCCAACGTCCTGACTTTC

V: TRBV6-1
D: .
J: TRBJ1-5
size: few
CDR3: CASSEGAGVGPQHF
DNA: TGTGCCAGCAGTGAAGGTGCAGGCGTGGGGCCCCAGCATTTT

V: TRBV18
D: .
J: TRBJ1-1
size: .
CDR3: CASSPRTVEAFF
DNA: TGTGCCAGCTCACCACGGACAGTTGAAGCTTTCTTT

V: TRBV2
D: TRBD1
J: TRBJ2-3
size: once
CDR3: CASSPDRGADTQYF
DNA: TGTGCCAGCAGCCCGGACAGGGGGGCAGATACGCAGTATTTT

V: TRBV5-1
D: .
J: TRBJ1-6
size: .
CDR3: CASSLVYGYNSPLHF
DNA: TGCGCCAGCAGCTTGGTCTACGGGTATAATTCACCCCTCCACTTT

V: TRBV19
D: .
J: TRBJ1-4
size: few
CDR3: CASSIWTVATNEKLFF
DNA: TGTGCCAGTAGTATTTGGACAGTCGCGACTAATGAAAAACTGTTTTTT

V: TRBV19
D: .
J: TRBJ1-4
size: .
CDR3: CASSSYRDPNEKLFF
DNA: TGTGCCAGTAGTTCCTACAGGGATCCTAATGAAAAACTGTTTTTT

V: TRBV19
D: .
J: TRBJ1-1
size: once
CDR3: CASSIDRETMNTEAFF
DNA: TGTGCCAGTAGTATAGACCGGGAAACCATGAACACTGAAGCTTTCTTT

V: TRBV20-1
D: .
J: TRBJ2-7
size: .
CDR3: CSALSSYEQYF
DNA: TGCAGTGCTCTCAGCTCCTACGAGCAGTACTTC

V: TRBV7-8
D: TRBD2
J: TRBJ2-1
size: .
CDR3: CASTRRAGESYNEQFF
DNA: TGTGCCAGCACCCGGCGAGCGGGGGAATCCTACAATGAGCAGTTCTTC

V: TRBV19
D: .
J: TRBJ1-5
size: .
CDR3: CASSIGVGQPQHF
DNA: TGTGCCAGTAGTATCGGGGTGGGTCAGCCCCAGCATTTT

V: TRBV28
D: .
J: TRBJ1-5
size: .
CDR3: CASSLSVGGQPQHF
DNA: TGTGCCAGCAGTCTCTCCGTGGGGGGACAGCCCCAGCATTTT

V: TRBV6-4
D: TRBD1
J: TRBJ1-1
size: once
CDR3: CASSPTGVSTEAFF
DNA: TGTGCCAGCAGCCCGACAGGGGTAAGCACTGAAGCTTTCTTT

V: TRBV27
D: TRBD2
J: TRBJ2-1
size: .
CDR3: CASSGLAGGPNEQFF
DNA: TGTGCCAGCAGCGGCTTAGCGGGAGGGCCGAATGAGCAGTTCTTC

V: TRBV3-1/TRBV3-2
D: TRBD1
J: TRBJ2-2
size: .
CDR3: CASSPRSRSQTGGHTGELFF
DNA: TGTGCCAGCAGCCCGCGAAGCCGAAGTCAAACAGGGGGCCACACCGGGGAGCTGTTTTTT

V: TRBV28
D: .
J: TRBJ2-2
size: many
CDR3: CASSVQGGASTGELFF
DNA: TGTGCCAGCAGTGTCCAGGGTGGGGCGAGCACCGGGGAGCTGTTTTTT

V: TRBV4-3
D: .
J: TRBJ2-3
size: .
CDR3: CASSQDGSGGTDTQYF
DNA: TGCGCCAGCAGCCAAGATGGTTCAGGGGGCACAGATACGCAGTATTTT

V: TRBV2
D: TRBD2
J: TRBJ2-1
size: .
CDR3: CASRLRLAGEACNEQFF
DNA: TGTGCCAGCAGACTTAGACTAGCGGGAGAGGCATGCAATGAGCAGTTCTTC

V: TRBV7-2
D: TRBD2
J: TRBJ2-3
size: .
CDR3: CASSQPGLGTDTQYF
DNA: TGTGCCAGCAGCCAACCGGGACTAGGGACAGATACGCAGTATTTT

V: TRBV30
D: .
J: TRBJ1-2
size: few
CDR3: CAWSRDWNYGYTF
DNA: TGTGCCTGGAGTCGGGACTGGAACTATGGCTACACCTTC

V: TRBV6-6
D: .
J: TRBJ1-4
size: .
CDR3: CASSRGEGSGEKLFF
DNA: TGTGCCAGCAGCCGAGGGGAGGGGTCGGGGGAAAAACTGTTTTTT

V: TRBV7-9
D: .
J: TRBJ1-5
size: .
CDR3: CASSLGGGNQPQHF
DNA: TGTGCCAGCAGCTTAGGGGGGGGCAATCAGCCCCAGCATTTT

V: TRBV24-1
D: .
J: TRBJ2-1
size: .
CDR3: CATSDIEFFF
DNA: TGTGCCACCAGTGATATAGAATTTTTCTTC

V: TRBV20-1
D: .
J: TRBJ1-1
size: .
CDR3: CSASQRLNTEAFF
DNA: TGCAGTGCTAGTCAGAGGTTAAACACTGAAGCTTTCTTT

V: TRBV2
D: TRBD2
J: TRBJ2-7
size: .
CDR3: CASSPAGGAGGGEQYF
DNA: TGTGCCAGCAGCCCCGCCGGGGGAGCGGGGGGAGGCGAGCAGTACTTC

V: TRBV4-3
D: .
J: TRBJ2-5
size: once
CDR3: CASSQGLGGRAETQYF
DNA: TGCGCCAGCAGCCAAGGCCTAGGGGGTAGGGCGGAGACCCAGTACTTC

V: TRBV6-4
D: .
J: TRBJ1-4
size: .
CDR3: CASSATPYEKLFF
DNA: TGTGCCAGCAGTGCCACACCCTATGAAAAACTGTTTTTT

V: TRBV28
D: TRBD1
J: TRBJ1-2
size: many
CDR3: CASSNRGSNYGYTF
DNA: TGTGCCAGCAGTAACAGGGGGTCCAACTATGGCTACACCTTC

V: TRBV12-3/TRBV12-4
D: TRBD1
J: TRBJ1-6
size: .
CDR3: CASMDRGYSPLHF
DNA: TGTGCCAGCATGGACAGGGGGTATTCACCCCTCCACTTT

V: TRBV28
D: .
J: TRBJ2-1
size: .
CDR3: CASRGGIAFYNEQFF
DNA: TGTGCCAGCAGAGGAGGGATAGCCTTTTACAATGAGCAGTTCTTC

V: TRBV18
D: TRBD1
J: TRBJ1-1
size: .
CDR3: CASSLFGQGGSGNTEAFF
DNA: TGTGCCAGCTCACTCTTTGGACAGGGGGGATCGGGGAACACTGAAGCTTTCTTT

V: TRBV15
D: TRBD1
J: TRBJ2-1
size: .
CDR3: CATSPGQAINEQFF
DNA: TGTGCCACCAGCCCGGGACAGGCCATCAATGAGCAGTTCTTC

V: TRBV6-4
D: TRBD2
J: TRBJ2-5
size: .
CDR3: CASSRTSGGETQYF
DNA: TGTGCCAGCAGCAGGACTAGCGGGGGAGAGACCCAGTACTTC

V: TRBV14
D: TRBD1
J: TRBJ2-5
size: .
CDR3: CASSQVGTEPFQETQYF
DNA: TGTGCCAGCAGCCAAGTTGGGACAGAGCCCTTCCAAGAGACCCAGTACTTC

V: TRBV10-1
D: .
J: TRBJ2-7
size: few
CDR3: CARPSAFTYEQYF
DNA: TGCGCCAGACCCAGCGCATTTACCTACGAGCAGTACTTC

V: TRBV6-5
D: .
J: TRBJ2-5
size: .
CDR3: CASSRDRQETQYF
DNA: TGTGCCAGCTCTCGCGACAGGCAAGAGACCCAGTACTTC

V: TRBV5-1
D: TRBD2
J: TRBJ2-5
size: .
CDR3: CASSLSGEETQYF
DNA: TGCGCCAGCAGCCTTAGCGGGGAGGAGACCCAGTACTTC

V: TRBV7-3
D: .
J: TRBJ2-1
size: .
CDR3: CASSLQPRGEQFF
DNA: TGTGCCAGCAGCCTGCAACCTAGAGGTGAGCAGTTCTTC

V: TRBV28
D: .
J: TRBJ1-3
size: .
CDR3: CASSPPGGARGNTIYF
DNA: TGTGCCAGCAGCCCGCCGGGGGGCGCGCGTGGAAACACCATATATTTT

V: TRBV6-6
D: .
J: TRBJ2-2
size: .
CDR3: CASSPPTGMHTGELFF
DNA: TGTGCCAGCAGTCCACCCACAGGGATGCACACCGGGGAGCTGTTTTTT

V: TRBV2
D: .
J: TRBJ1-1
size: .
CDR3: CASSFLGGSGNTEAFF
DNA: TGTGCCAGCAGCTTCCTGGGGGGTTCTGGGAACACTGAAGCTTTCTTT

V: TRBV7-2
D: TRBD2
J: TRBJ2-3
size: once
CDR3: CASSRTSGGRGADTQYF
DNA: TGTGCCAGCAGTCGGACTAGCGGGGGGCGAGGAGCAGATACGCAGTATTTT

V: TRBV15
D: TRBD2
J: TRBJ2-2
size: .
CDR3: CATSRDREAGELFF
DNA: TGTGCCACCAGCAGAGATCGGGAGGCCGGGGAGCTGTTTTTT

V: TRBV2
D: .
J: TRBJ2-7
size: .
CDR3: CASSESRDISSYEQYF
DNA: TGTGCCAGCAGTGAAAGCCGGGACATTTCGTCCTACGAGCAGTACTTC

V: TRBV6-6
D: TRBD1
J: TRBJ1-2
size: .
CDR3: CASRQDRAAGYTF
DNA: TGTGCCAGCAGACAGGACAGGGCGGCTGGCTACACCTTC

V: TRBV28
D: .
J: TRBJ1-1
size: .
CDR3: CASSLYAGLNTEAFF
DNA: TGTGCCAGCAGTTTATATGCAGGGCTGAACACTGAAGCTTTCTTT

V: TRBV6-2/TRBV6-3
D: TRBD1
J: TRBJ1-5
size: .
CDR3: CASSADRLNQPQHF
DNA: TGTGCCAGCAGTGCGGACAGGCTCAATCAGCCCCAGCATTTT

V: TRBV9
D: .
J: TRBJ1-3
size: .
CDR3: CASSVGVGGSGNTIYF
DNA: TGTGCCAGCAGCGTAGGGGTCGGAGGCTCTGGAAACACCATATATTTT

V: TRBV24-1
D: TRBD2
J: TRBJ2-1
size: .
CDR3: CATKTSGNYNEQFF
DNA: TGTGCCACCAAAACTAGCGGGAACTACAATGAGCAGTTCTTC

V: TRBV19
D: TRBD2
J: TRBJ2-3
size: .
CDR3: CALAGADDTQYF
DNA: TGTGCCTTAGCGGGAGCGGATGATACGCAGTATTTT

V: TRBV9
D: .
J: TRBJ1-1
size: few
CDR3: CASSGGHMFTEAFF
DNA: TGTGCCAGCAGCGGGGGACACATGTTCACTGAAGCTTTCTTT